This passage covers 29 T cell receptor beta chains from one sample sequenced in a study of shared clonotypes between healthy human individuals. The assay was immunoSEQ multiplex PCR, and TCRdb's table has in-frame clones only and misses some. The data hold 500,000 or so clones, with approximately 94% observed a single time. Material: naive CD4+ T cells sorted from blood. The subset was: CD45RA+ positively selected. All receptors derive from a woman aged 25 to 39 in good health.

The V gene is TRBV19, the J gene TRBJ1-3, with 9 bases that match TRBD1. Germline values: CDR1 LNHDA, CDR2 SQIVND (reference sequence). The CDR3 is made up of 14 amino acids. The V and J ends lost 10 bases and 5 bases, in that order; junction bases with no gene match: 9. The CDR3, as DNA: TGTGCCACCCGGACAGGGGATATTAGAAACACCATATATTTT. Protein product: CATRTGDIRNTIYF. Together with reference TRBV19 and TRBJ1-3, the CDR3 gives the full variable domain: DGGITQSPKYLFRKEGQNVTLSCEQNLNHDAMYWYRQDPGQGLRLIYYSQIVNDFQKGDIAEGYSVSREKKESFPLTVTSAQKNPTAFYLCATRTGDIRNTIYFGEGSWLTVV.

This chain uses TRBV19 with TRBJ2-7; 8 bases line up with TRBD1. V gave up 5 bases and J gave up 4 bases; unmatched junction bases: 4. Germline V gene sequence: CDR1 LNHDA, CDR2 SQIVND (reference sequence). The CDR3 consists of 13 residues. CDR3 nucleotides: TGTGCCAGTAGTGACAGGGGACATTACGAGCAGTACTTC. This codes for CASSDRGHYEQYF.

This chain links TRBV19 with TRBJ2-7, with TRBD1 matching over 12 bases. The CDR3 is 15 residues long. Germline assignment: CDR1 LNHDA and CDR2 SQIVND (reference sequence). J lost 6 bases, V lost 4 bases, and 7 bases had no gene match. The CDR3 sequence: CASSNTPGQGAEQYF. CDR3 DNA: TGTGCCAGTAGTAACACTCCGGGACAGGGGGCCGAGCAGTACTTC.

CDR3 DNA sequence: TGTGCCAGCAGCTTAACTGTGGAGACCCAGTTAAAGTTCTTC. Its translation is CASSLTVETQLKFF. The rearrangement links TRBV7-3 to TRBJ2-1, with D unclear. Looked up from germline, CDR1 is SGHTA and CDR2 is FQGTGA. The length of the CDR3 is 14 residues. Trimming removed 0 bases at V and 14 bases at J, with 17 bases between.

The gene calls are TRBV10-3 and TRBJ2-1, with D possibly matching TRBD1 (6 bases). Germline CDR1 reads ENHRY; CDR2 reads SYGVKD. Trimming removed 2 bases from V and 5 bases from J, with 13 bases in between. CDR3 length: 15 amino acids. CDR3 sequence: CAISERGMSNNEQFF. The CDR3, as DNA: TGTGCCATCAGTGAGAGGGGGATGAGTAACAATGAGCAGTTCTTC.

The chain carries TRBV10-2 and TRBJ1-1; 9 nucleotides agree with TRBD1. Germline V lookup: CDR1 WSHSY, CDR2 SAAADI. J gave up 6 bases and V 6 bases, and 8 bases lay outside the gene matches. CDR3 length: 14 amino acids. CDR3 sequence: CASRKGQGLAEAFF. The DNA for the CDR3 is TGCGCCAGCAGGAAAGGACAGGGGCTTGCTGAAGCTTTCTTT.

This chain joins TRBV4-1 and TRBJ1-1, with 7 bases lining up with TRBD1. V dropped 0 bases and J dropped 5; count of bases not matched to a gene: 15. The CDR3 contains 18 residues. The germline gives CDR1 MGHRA, CDR2 YSYEKL. CDR3 bases: TGCGCCAGCAGCCAAGATTCCGACAGGGTTATGAGGAGGACTGAAGCTTTCTTT. It codes for CASSQDSDRVMRRTEAFF.

CDR3 residues: CASSPPSAGTGELFF. For the CDR3, the DNA is TGTGCCAGCTCACCACCTTCAGCGGGTACCGGGGAGCTGTTTTTT. The rearrangement uses TRBV18 and TRBJ2-2; tentatively, D is TRBD2 (6 bases). CDR1 is KGHSH, CDR2 LQKENI, per germline. Between the trimmed V and J ends, which lost 0 bases and 5 bases, there was a span of 10 bases. The CDR3 length is 15 residues.

The chain links TRBV19 to TRBJ2-7; 9 positions match TRBD1. The trim removed 5 bases at V and 5 bases at J, leaving 10 bases unmatched. The CDR3 totals 15 residues. Looked up from germline, CDR1 is LNHDA and CDR2 is SQIVND (reference sequence). This CDR3 is CASSPRDRVIDEQYF. The CDR3 bases are TGTGCCAGTAGTCCCCGGGACAGGGTTATCGACGAGCAGTACTTC.

This chain links TRBV4-2 with TRBJ1-3, with unresolved D. Per germline, CDR1 LGHNA and CDR2 YNFKEQ. The V end lost 0 bases, the J end lost 3 bases, and 9 bases lay between the germline ends. The length of the CDR3 is 15 residues. The CDR3 DNA reads TGTGCCAGCAGCCAAGATAATGGCCTTGGAAACACCATATATTTT. This encodes CASSQDNGLGNTIYF.

This chain connects TRBV19 to TRBJ1-2; TRBD1 matches at 7 bases. V gave up 6 bases and J gave up 7 bases; unmatched junction bases: 14. The CDR3 loop spans 15 amino acids. Germline values: CDR1 LNHDA, CDR2 SQIVND (reference sequence). The CDR3 region is CASSIPRQGLAGYTF. The CDR3 DNA is TGTGCCAGTAGCATCCCTCGACAGGGACTCGCTGGCTACACCTTC.

The chain has TRBV12-5 and TRBJ2-2, with D possibly being TRBD2 (6 bases). V was pared by 1 base and J by 1 base, with 10 bases between. This CDR3 has 16 amino acids. Per the germline V gene, CDR1 is LGHNT and CDR2 is FRNRAP. The CDR3 is CASGLGLDRNTGELFF. The CDR3 DNA reads as TGTGCTAGTGGTTTGGGACTAGATAGGAACACCGGGGAGCTGTTTTTT.

This clone was counted a single time. At one boundary the junction diverges from the germline segment, which might be a read error. The chain recombines TRBV7-9 with TRBJ2-7; 8 positions match TRBD2. The CDR3 covers 13 residues. Looked up from germline, CDR1 is SEHNR and CDR2 is FQNEAQ (reference sequence). For the CDR3, the DNA is TGTGCCAGCACCTTAGCGGGACCCTACGAGCAGTACTTC. It yields the protein CASTLAGPYEQYF.

The chain couples TRBV28 to TRBJ1-2; a possible D gene is TRBD1 (6 bases). V was trimmed by 1 base and J by 4 bases, leaving 10 bases between them. Germline assignment: CDR1 MDHEN and CDR2 SYDVKM. The CDR3 has 14 residues. This CDR3 reads CASSLSGGVYGYTF. CDR3 DNA sequence: TGTGCCAGCAGTTTATCCGGGGGCGTCTATGGCTACACCTTC.

The J gene is TRBJ2-7, the V gene TRBV25-1; 7 bases align to TRBD1. Germline assignment: CDR1 MGHDK and CDR2 SYGVNS. With 3 bases clipped from V and 4 bases from J, the junction kept 6 bases outside the gene matches. The CDR3 has 14 residues. CDR3: CASSDRTGPYEQYF. The CDR3 DNA is TGTGCCAGCAGTGATAGGACAGGACCTTACGAGCAGTACTTC.

The rearrangement links TRBV7-8 to TRBJ2-1, with 8 positions matching TRBD2. The CDR3 extends over 17 amino acids. Trimming took 4 bases from V and 6 from J; bases not matched to a gene: 14. Germline values: CDR1 SGHVS, CDR2 FQNEAQ. As DNA, the CDR3 is TGTGCCAGCAGCTCACTTAGCGGGACCCGTGTGGGCAATGAGCAGTTCTTC. It yields the protein CASSSLSGTRVGNEQFF.

This chain connects TRBV11-2 to TRBJ2-2, with D unresolved. V was trimmed by 2 bases and J by 0 bases, leaving 7 bases between them. Germline CDR1 SGHAT, CDR2 FQNNGV. The length of the CDR3 is 15 residues. This chain's CDR3 is CASSLWASNTGELFF. CDR3 coding DNA: TGTGCCAGCAGCTTATGGGCTTCGAACACCGGGGAGCTGTTTTTT.

The rearrangement uses TRBV28 and TRBJ1-5; 8 bases match TRBD1. The germline gives CDR1 MDHEN, CDR2 SYDVKM. V trimming: 5 bases; J trimming: 7 bases; junction bases outside the gene matches: 10. The CDR3 covers 15 residues. The CDR3 nucleotides are TGTGCCAGCAGTCGAACCGACAGGGGTCGGCAGCCCCAGCATTTT. Protein: CASSRTDRGRQPQHF.

The rearrangement joins TRBV11-3 to TRBJ2-7; the D is unclear. CDR3 size: 15 residues. The V end lost 3 bases, the J end lost 0 bases, and 12 bases lay between the germline ends. The germline V gene has CDR1 SGHNT and CDR2 YENEEA. Here the CDR3 reads CASSFKLPSSYEQYF. The CDR3 DNA sequence: TGTGCCAGCAGCTTCAAGTTACCCAGCTCCTACGAGCAGTACTTC.

The rearrangement links TRBV7-6 to TRBJ1-1, with D unresolved. The CDR3 totals 13 residues. Per germline, CDR1 SGHVS and CDR2 FNYEAQ. With 3 bases removed from V and 1 base from J, the gap between germline ends came to 6 bases. CDR3 nucleotide sequence: TGTGCCAGCAGCTTTACGGAGAACACTGAAGCTTTCTTT. This translates into CASSFTENTEAFF.

This clone has just one count. The DNA for the CDR3 is TGCGCCAGCAGCTTGGCTCTAGCGGGAGAGACCTCGCAGTTCTTC. It translates to CASSLALAGETSQFF. The chain is built from TRBV5-1 and TRBJ2-1; 10 bases are shared with TRBD2. There are 15 residues in the CDR3. J was trimmed by 12 bases and V by 0 bases; bases with no gene match: 9. In germline, CDR1 is SGHRS, CDR2 YFSETQ.

The V and J genes are TRBV28 and TRBJ1-1, with D unresolved. Germline-derived CDR1 and CDR2 are MDHEN and SYDVKM. The length of the CDR3 is 13 residues. V lost 1 base and J lost 8, with 11 bases in between. This CDR3 reads CASSLSAPIEAFF. Written as DNA, the CDR3 is TGTGCCAGCAGTTTATCTGCACCGATCGAAGCTTTCTTT.

The genes are TRBV18 and TRBJ2-7, with a possible D match to TRBD1 (6 bases). This CDR3 is 14 amino acids long. CDR1 and CDR2 from the germline V gene are KGHSH and LQKENI. The germline V and J ends were trimmed by 1 base and 2 bases, with 9 bases remaining between them. CDR3 nucleotides: TGTGCCAGCTCACCACTGGGGGCAACCTACGAGCAGTACTTC. It codes for CASSPLGATYEQYF.

The chain joins TRBV6-5 to TRBJ1-3; D is unresolved. There are 15 residues in the CDR3. Between the trimmed V and J ends, which lost 6 bases and 4 bases, there was a span of 16 bases. Germline V gene sequence: CDR1 MNHEY, CDR2 SVGAGI. The CDR3 nucleotides are TGTGCCAGCAGCGCCTCTGGGGTTGGGGGAAACACCATATATTTT. This codes for CASSASGVGGNTIYF.

The CDR3 loop is CASSSGQPNTGELFF. For the CDR3, the DNA is TGCGCCAGCAGCTCGGGACAGCCCAACACCGGGGAGCTGTTTTTT. The rearrangement links TRBV5-1 to TRBJ2-2, with 7 bases aligning to TRBD1. J gave up 2 bases and V 3 bases, and 4 bases lay outside the gene matches. Germline loops: CDR1 SGHRS, CDR2 YFSETQ. The CDR3 length is 15 residues.

The chain couples TRBV5-1 to TRBJ2-3; 11 bases fit TRBD2. The J segment lost 1 base and the V segment lost 6 bases, leaving 10 bases of the junction unmatched. CDR1 and CDR2 (germline): SGHRS, YFSETQ. The CDR3 is 17 amino acids. The CDR3 reads CASTSLAGGLRTDTQYF. The CDR3 nucleotides read TGCGCCAGCACCTCGCTAGCGGGGGGACTACGCACAGATACGCAGTATTTT.

The rearrangement uses TRBV5-1 and TRBJ2-7; D is uncertain. Germline values: CDR1 SGHRS, CDR2 YFSETQ. With 0 bases removed from V and 5 bases from J, the gap between germline ends came to 9 bases. The CDR3 consists of 13 residues. The DNA of the CDR3 is TGCGCCAGCAGCTTGGGGCTCTTGGACGAGCAGTACTTC. It translates to CASSLGLLDEQYF.

The chain has TRBV30 and TRBJ1-2; D gene unclear. The CDR3 totals 12 residues. Germline CDR1 GTSNPN, CDR2 SVGIG (reference sequence). CDR3 DNA sequence: TGTGCGCTAAGTCGGTTTTCCTATGGCTACACCTTC. It is translated as CALSRFSYGYTF.

The chain employs TRBV10-3 and TRBJ2-7, with 10 bases that match TRBD1. There are 14 residues in the CDR3. J gave up 7 bases and V 6 bases, and 9 bases lay outside the gene matches. Germline V gives CDR1 ENHRY, CDR2 SYGVKD. CDR3 nucleotides: TGTGCCATCAGGAGGGACAGGGGAGGCAGGGAGCAGTACTTC. It is translated as CAIRRDRGGREQYF.